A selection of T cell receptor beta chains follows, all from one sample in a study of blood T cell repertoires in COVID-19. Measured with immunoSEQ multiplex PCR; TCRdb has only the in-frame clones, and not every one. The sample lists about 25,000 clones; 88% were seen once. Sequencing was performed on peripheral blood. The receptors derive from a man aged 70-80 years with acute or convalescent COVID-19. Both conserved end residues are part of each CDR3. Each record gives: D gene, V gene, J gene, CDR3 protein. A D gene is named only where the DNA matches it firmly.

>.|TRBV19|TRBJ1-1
CASRARMNTEAFF
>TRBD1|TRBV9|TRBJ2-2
CASSLGQGAYGELFF
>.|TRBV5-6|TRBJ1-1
CASSWARDTEAFF
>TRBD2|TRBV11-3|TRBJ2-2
CASSLRGSGDTGELFF
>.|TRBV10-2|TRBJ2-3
CASSEFTGDTQYF
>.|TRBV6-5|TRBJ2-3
CASSYGGPDGTDTQYF
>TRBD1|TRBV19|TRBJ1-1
CASGQGARTEAFF
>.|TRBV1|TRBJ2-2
CTSSQDAQFSTGELFF
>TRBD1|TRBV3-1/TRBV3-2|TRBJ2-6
CASSLRQGSGANVLTF
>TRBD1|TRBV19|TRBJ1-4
CASSGQGWGKLFF
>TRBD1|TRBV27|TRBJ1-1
CASSLAKTGGRTEAFF
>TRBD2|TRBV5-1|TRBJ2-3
CASSFSGIRDTQYF
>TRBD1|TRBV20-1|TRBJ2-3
CSASETGITDTQYF
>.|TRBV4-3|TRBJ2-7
CASSRSLGAYEQYF
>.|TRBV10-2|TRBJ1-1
CASIDRDTEAFF
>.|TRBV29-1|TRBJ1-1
CSAEGVTNTEAFF
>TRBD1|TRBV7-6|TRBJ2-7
CASSVISGTGPYEQYF
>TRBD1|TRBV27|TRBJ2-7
CASRPGQYEYEQYF
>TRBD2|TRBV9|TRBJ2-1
CASSVELADYNEQFF
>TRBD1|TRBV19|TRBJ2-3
CASSGRGRVGTDTQYF
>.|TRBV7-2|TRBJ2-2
CASSPVHTGELFF
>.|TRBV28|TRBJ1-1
CASSGKSGNTEAFF
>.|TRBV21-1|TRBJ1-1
CAGGYTEAFF
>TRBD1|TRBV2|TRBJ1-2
CASSKGQGGDYGYTF
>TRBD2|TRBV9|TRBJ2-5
CASSPVTSAEETQYF
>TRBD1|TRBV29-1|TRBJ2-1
CSVEKGANNEQFF
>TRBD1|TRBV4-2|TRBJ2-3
CASSQGDRRVDTQYF
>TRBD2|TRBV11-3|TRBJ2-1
CASSPGLAGAEQFF
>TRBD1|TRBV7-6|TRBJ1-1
CASRKGTGTEAFF
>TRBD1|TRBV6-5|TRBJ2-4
CASTDPDRGNIQYF
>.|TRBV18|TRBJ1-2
CASSPPGAGYGYTF
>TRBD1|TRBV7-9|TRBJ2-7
CASSSTGTYEQYF
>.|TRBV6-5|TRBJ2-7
CASSYSPRDEQYF
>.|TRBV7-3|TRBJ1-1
CASSSTGVNTEAFF
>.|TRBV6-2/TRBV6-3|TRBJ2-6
CASSYRGSGSGANVLTF
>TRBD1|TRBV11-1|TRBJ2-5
CAPRPGPGTGQETQYF
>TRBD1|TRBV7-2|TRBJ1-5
CASSTGQYNQPQHF
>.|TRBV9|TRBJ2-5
CATRGGGGPQETQYF
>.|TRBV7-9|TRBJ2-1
CASSSAFGNEQFF
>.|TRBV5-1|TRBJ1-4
CASSFFNRDNEKLFF
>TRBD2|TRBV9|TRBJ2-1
CASSVSLAGGRDEQFF